Included here is one TCR beta chain sequence, with context. Participant age was roughly 18 to 90 years, and participants resided in 25 or so US areas. Cohorts were based on clinical histories the participants reported. Cohort 3 recovery required two negative PCRs, clearance, or symptom resolution. Under the authors' procedure: Reference gene primer amplification yielded estimated nucleated cell counts. Here immunoSEQ multiplex PCR was the method, and the copy in TCRdb shows in-frame clones only, minus some. The V and J calls and clone size come from that table; D and trimming were worked out from the DNA. This sample has a few hundred thousand clones, with around 86% found just once. The CDR3 contains 14 residues. In germline, CDR1 is MNHNY, CDR2 SVGAGI (reference sequence). Trimming stripped 2 bases from V and 3 bases from J, with 7 bases between. The sample belongs to a study of blood T cell repertoires in COVID-19.

The sequence derives from a woman aged 18-29 years who had recovered from COVID-19. The chain combines TRBV6-6 with TRBJ2-2; no clear D gene. The sample taken for sequencing was PBMCs or T cells enriched from blood (not recorded which). As DNA, the CDR3 is TGTGCCAGCAGTTACCTTAGAGACACCGGGGAGCTGTTTTTT. It translates to CASSYLRDTGELFF.